A selection of T cell receptor beta chains follows, all from one sample in a study of early T cells in non-severe SARS-CoV-2 infection. Each CDR3 protein gets one entry after TCRdb re-called the 5' RACE reads with MiXCR. The repertoire holds some 77,000 distinct CDR3 sequences, about 5% seen once, with around 7.3% in the top ten. The sequencing here drew on whole blood, taken at baseline. Source of these receptors: an adult who was a healthcare worker with PCR-confirmed SARS-CoV-2 infection or an uninfected control (not recorded which). The CDR3 runs from the conserved cysteine through the conserved F or W. The D gene is left open where the match is weak. The listing skips clone size in some rows; elsewhere it reads once, few, many or a size class.

>many|-|TRBJ1-5|TRBV20-1
CSARDRGVGNQPQHF
TGCAGTGCTAGAGATCGGGGGGTCGGTAATCAGCCCCAGCATTTT
>-|-|TRBJ1-1|TRBV27
CASSLSAGGWTEAFF
TGTGCCAGCAGTTTATCAGCCGGGGGTTGGACTGAAGCTTTCTTT
>few|-|TRBJ2-1|TRBV11-3
CASSFSSQVNEQFF
TGTGCCAGCAGCTTCAGCTCACAGGTCAATGAGCAGTTCTTC
>many|-|TRBJ2-3|TRBV7-6
CASSLEGDSTDTQYF
TGTGCCAGCAGCTTGGAGGGGGACAGCACAGATACGCAGTATTTT
>-|TRBD2|TRBJ2-1|TRBV6-6
CASRIAGTAYNEQFF
TGTGCCAGCAGGATAGCGGGGACCGCCTACAATGAGCAGTTCTTC
>many|TRBD2|TRBJ2-2|TRBV20-1
CSVGAGVMSGELFF
TGCAGTGTGGGAGCGGGAGTCATGTCCGGGGAGCTGTTTTTT
>few|-|TRBJ1-6|TRBV27
CASSLSRSKDNSPLHF
TGTGCCAGCAGTTTATCGCGAAGTAAAGATAATTCACCCCTCCACTTT
>few|-|TRBJ2-5|TRBV11-3
CASSLGLQRGQETQYF
TGTGCCAGCAGCTTAGGTCTACAGAGGGGCCAAGAGACCCAGTACTTC
>many|-|TRBJ2-3|TRBV11-3
CASSTGQAGARTDTQYF
TGTGCCAGCAGTACGGGCCAGGCAGGAGCACGCACAGATACGCAGTATTTT
>many|-|TRBJ1-3|TRBV28
CASIPGSILGNTIYF
TGTGCCAGCATCCCCGGGTCCATACTCGGAAACACCATATATTTT
>few|-|TRBJ2-3|TRBV2
CASAGQSTDTQYF
TGTGCCAGCGCTGGGCAGAGCACAGATACGCAGTATTTT
>few|-|TRBJ2-3|TRBV5-1
CASSLLGNGADTQYF
TGCGCCAGCAGCTTATTGGGAAATGGCGCAGATACGCAGTATTTT
>few|-|TRBJ1-2|TRBV6-1
CASSYRPGDTLRGYTF
TGTGCCAGCAGCTATCGGCCGGGGGACACGCTACGGGGCTACACCTTC
>many|TRBD1|TRBJ2-7|TRBV5-5
CASSRGTGAYEQYF
TGTGCCAGCAGCCGCGGGACAGGGGCCTACGAGCAGTACTTC
>many|TRBD1|TRBJ1-2|TRBV7-2
CASSLTAGGNYGYTF
TGTGCCAGCAGCTTAACTGCAGGGGGCAACTATGGCTACACCTTC
>few|TRBD1|TRBJ1-3|TRBV11-2
CASSLNRDSLLGTIYF
TGTGCCAGCAGCTTAAACCGGGACAGTTTATTGGGCACCATATATTTT
>few|-|TRBJ2-2|TRBV7-6
CASSPLGAEANTGELFF
TGTGCCAGCAGCCCATTAGGGGCAGAAGCGAACACCGGGGAGCTGTTTTTT
>few|-|TRBJ2-1|TRBV5-6
CASSLTGRNNNEQFF
TGTGCCAGCAGCTTGACGGGGCGGAATAACAATGAGCAGTTCTTC
>many|-|TRBJ2-3|TRBV12-3/TRBV12-4
CASSHPGLGADTQYF
TGTGCCAGCAGTCACCCGGGTCTAGGGGCAGATACGCAGTATTTT
>many|-|TRBJ2-5|TRBV5-5
CASSLSDGVGGETQYF
TGTGCCAGCAGTCTCTCCGACGGGGTTGGGGGAGAGACCCAGTACTTC
>-|TRBD1|TRBJ1-5|TRBV7-2
CASRQDRGLAGPQHF
TGTGCCAGCAGGCAGGACAGGGGATTAGCGGGGCCCCAGCATTTT
>few|-|TRBJ2-7|TRBV20-1
CSARPTSEQYF
TGCAGTGCTAGACCGACTTCCGAGCAGTACTTC
>many|-|TRBJ2-1|TRBV5-5
CASSLGTGTYNEQFF
TGTGCCAGCAGCTTGGGGACCGGGACTTACAATGAGCAGTTCTTC
>-|-|TRBJ1-2|TRBV28
CASSLIEGGYGYTF
TGTGCCAGCAGTTTAATCGAGGGAGGCTATGGCTACACCTTC
>-|TRBD2|TRBJ2-6|TRBV6-4
CTSRNGLAGYSGANVLTF
TGTACCAGCAGGAACGGACTAGCGGGATACTCTGGGGCCAACGTCCTGACTTTC
>-|TRBD1|TRBJ2-7|TRBV5-1
CASSFGQGNYEQYF
TGCGCCAGCAGCTTTGGACAGGGGAACTACGAGCAGTACTTC
>many|-|TRBJ1-5|TRBV29-1
CSLGGGQPQHF
TGCAGCTTAGGCGGGGGACAGCCCCAGCATTTT
>-|TRBD2|TRBJ2-2|TRBV29-1
CSVEGLAGRTGELFF
TGCAGCGTTGAGGGACTAGCGGGAAGGACCGGGGAGCTGTTTTTT
>few|-|TRBJ1-5|TRBV10-2
CASRRENQPQHF
TGCGCCAGCAGACGAGAAAATCAGCCCCAGCATTTT
>-|TRBD2|TRBJ2-2|TRBV30
CAWSKGRGGTGELFF
TGTGCCTGGAGTAAAGGGCGCGGGGGCACCGGGGAGCTGTTTTTT
>-|TRBD1|TRBJ2-5|TRBV13
CASSFGTGGAFVSGTQYF
TGTGCCAGCAGCTTCGGGACAGGGGGCGCCTTCGTGTCGGGGACCCAGTACTTC
>-|-|TRBJ2-2|TRBV5-7
CASSGGMNTGELFF
TGTGCCAGCAGCGGGGGAATGAACACCGGGGAGCTGTTTTTT
>few|-|TRBJ2-7|TRBV20-1
CSARDRALPYEQYF
TGCAGTGCTAGAGATCGTGCTCTTCCTTACGAGCAGTACTTC
>-|TRBD2|TRBJ2-5|TRBV20-1
CSANSGTSAQETQNF
TGCAGTGCTAATTCGGGGACTAGCGCTCAAGAGACCCAGAACTTC
>-|-|TRBJ1-1|TRBV19
CASSQGLGLFNTEAFF
TGTGCCAGTAGCCAGGGACTGGGGTTATTTAATACTGAAGCTTTCTTT
>few|-|TRBJ2-7|TRBV5-4
CASSLGGPSLLYEQYF
TGTGCCAGCAGCTTGGGGGGGCCTTCGCTACTCTACGAGCAGTACTTC
>-|-|TRBJ2-2|TRBV29-1
CSVERGATGELIF
TGCAGCGTTGAAAGAGGGGCCACCGGGGAGCTGATTTTT
>many|-|TRBJ2-5|TRBV11-2
CASSTGTPDQETQYF
TGTGCCAGCAGCACCGGGACACCCGACCAAGAGACCCAGTACTTC
>few|-|TRBJ2-1|TRBV7-8
CASSPNRLASLGSEQFF
TGTGCCAGCAGCCCTAACCGACTGGCTAGTCTTGGGAGTGAGCAGTTCTTC
>few|-|TRBJ2-3|TRBV5-1
CASSFGRPTDTQYF
TGCGCCAGCAGCTTCGGACGTCCGACAGATACGCAGTATTTT
>-|-|TRBJ1-2|TRBV2
CASSDGGRGVIYGYTF
TGTGCCAGCAGTGATGGCGGCAGGGGAGTCATCTATGGCTACACCTTC
>few|TRBD1|TRBJ1-2|TRBV6-6
CASSIQGIDGYTF
TGTGCCAGCAGTATACAGGGGATCGATGGCTACACCTTC
>many|TRBD1|TRBJ2-7|TRBV24-1
CATSDKTGRYEQYF
TGTGCCACCAGTGACAAGACAGGGCGGTACGAGCAGTACTTC
>-|TRBD1|TRBJ1-2|TRBV18
CASSPPTGVGYGYTF
TGTGCCAGCTCACCTCCTACAGGGGTGGGCTATGGCTACACCTTC
>many|-|TRBJ2-1|TRBV29-1
CSVVGGPLGSYNEQFF
TGCAGCGTTGTGGGGGGACCGCTCGGCTCCTACAATGAGCAGTTCTTC